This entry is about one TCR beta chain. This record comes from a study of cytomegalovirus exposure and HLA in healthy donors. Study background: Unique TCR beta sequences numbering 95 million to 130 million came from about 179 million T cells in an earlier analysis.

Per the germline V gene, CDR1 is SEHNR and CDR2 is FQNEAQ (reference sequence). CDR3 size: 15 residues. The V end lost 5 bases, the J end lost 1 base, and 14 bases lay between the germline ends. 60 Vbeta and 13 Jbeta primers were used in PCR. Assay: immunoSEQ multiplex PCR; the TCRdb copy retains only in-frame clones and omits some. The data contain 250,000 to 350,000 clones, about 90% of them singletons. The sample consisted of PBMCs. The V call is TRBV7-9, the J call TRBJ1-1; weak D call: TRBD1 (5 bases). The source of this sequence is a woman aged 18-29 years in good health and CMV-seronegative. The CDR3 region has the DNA TGTGCCAGCAGCCCCCCTCTCACAGGGAACACTGAAGCTTTCTTT. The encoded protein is CASSPPLTGNTEAFF.